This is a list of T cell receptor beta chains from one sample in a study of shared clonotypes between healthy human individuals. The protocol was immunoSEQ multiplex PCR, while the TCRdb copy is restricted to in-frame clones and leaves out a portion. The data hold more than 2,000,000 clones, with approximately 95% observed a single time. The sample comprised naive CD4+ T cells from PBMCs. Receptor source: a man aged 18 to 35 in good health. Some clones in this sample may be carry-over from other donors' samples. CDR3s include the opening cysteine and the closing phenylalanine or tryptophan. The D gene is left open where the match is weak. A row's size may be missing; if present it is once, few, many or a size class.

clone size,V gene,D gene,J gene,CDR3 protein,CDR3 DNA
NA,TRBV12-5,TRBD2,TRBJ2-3,CASASGSTDTQYF,TGTGCTAGTGCTAGCGGAAGCACAGATACGCAGTATTTT
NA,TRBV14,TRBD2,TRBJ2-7,CASSQALRGSGDEQYF,TGTGCCAGCAGCCAAGCCCTTCGCGGGAGTGGTGACGAGCAGTACTTC
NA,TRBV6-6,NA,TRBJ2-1,CATSPGRDYNEQFF,TGTGCCACCTCCCCCGGGCGGGACTACAATGAGCAGTTCTTC
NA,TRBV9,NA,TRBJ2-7,CASSVDLRVSEQYF,TGTGCCAGCAGCGTAGATCTTCGTGTCTCCGAGCAGTACTTC
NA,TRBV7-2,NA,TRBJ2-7,CASSLSYEQYF,TGTGCCAGCAGCCTTTCCTACGAGCAGTACTTC
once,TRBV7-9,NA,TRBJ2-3,CASSPRGGGIRTDTQYF,TGTGCCAGCAGCCCCCGTGGTGGGGGAATAAGAACAGATACGCAGTATTTT
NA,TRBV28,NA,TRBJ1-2,CASSPPDRVLGYTF,TGTGCCAGCAGTCCTCCCGACAGAGTCCTTGGCTACACCTTC
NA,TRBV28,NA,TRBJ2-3,CASSTGGGLGDTQYF,TGTGCCAGCAGCACTGGTGGGGGTCTCGGGGATACGCAGTATTTT
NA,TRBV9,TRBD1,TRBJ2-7,CASSAYGQGSSEQYF,TGTGCCAGCAGCGCCTATGGACAGGGTTCCTCCGAGCAGTACTTC
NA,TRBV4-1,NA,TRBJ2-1,CASSRLGSYNEQFF,TGCGCCAGCTCTAGACTAGGGTCCTACAATGAGCAGTTCTTC
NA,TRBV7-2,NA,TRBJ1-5,CASNRDPHQPQHF,TGTGCCAGCAACAGGGACCCTCATCAGCCCCAGCATTTT
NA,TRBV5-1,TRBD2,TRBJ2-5,CASSFGLAGAQEAQYF,TGCGCCAGCAGCTTTGGACTAGCGGGCGCGCAAGAGGCCCAGTACTTC
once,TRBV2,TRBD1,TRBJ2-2,CASSTTGTGGELFF,TGTGCCAGCAGTACCACAGGGACAGGCGGGGAGCTGTTTTTT
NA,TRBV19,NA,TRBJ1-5,CASSIDRDQPQHF,TGTGCCAGTAGTATAGACCGGGATCAGCCCCAGCATTTT
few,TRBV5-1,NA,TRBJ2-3,CASSLSDTQYF,TGCGCCAGCAGCTTGTCAGATACGCAGTATTTT
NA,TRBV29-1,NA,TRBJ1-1,CSVGTRVSFEAFF,TGCAGCGTTGGAACCAGGGTTAGCTTTGAAGCTTTCTTT
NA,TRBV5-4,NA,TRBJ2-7,CASSLGRVENEQYF,TGTGCCAGCAGCTTGGGGAGGGTTGAGAACGAGCAGTACTTC
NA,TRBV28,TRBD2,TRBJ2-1,CASRNSGIANEQFF,TGTGCCAGCAGGAACAGCGGGATTGCAAATGAGCAGTTCTTC
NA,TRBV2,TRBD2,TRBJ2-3,CASSLAGGEADTQYF,TGTGCCAGCAGCCTAGCGGGAGGCGAGGCAGATACGCAGTATTTT
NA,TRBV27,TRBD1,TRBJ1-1,CASSPGGWGTEAFF,TGTGCCAGCAGTCCAGGGGGTTGGGGCACTGAAGCTTTCTTT
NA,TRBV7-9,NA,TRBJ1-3,CASSLDRSSGNTIYF,TGTGCCAGCAGCTTAGACCGTTCCTCTGGAAACACCATATATTTT
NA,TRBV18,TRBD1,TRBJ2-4,CASSPLQGTKNIQYF,TGTGCCAGCTCACCCTTACAGGGGACCAAAAACATTCAGTACTTC
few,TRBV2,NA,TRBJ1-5,CASSDSGSPYQPQHF,TGTGCCAGCAGCGACTCAGGCAGCCCCTATCAGCCCCAGCATTTT
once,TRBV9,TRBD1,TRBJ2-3,CASSVGGTVGTDTQYF,TGTGCCAGCAGCGTAGGGGGGACAGTCGGCACAGATACGCAGTATTTT
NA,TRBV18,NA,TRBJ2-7,CASSQANSYEQYF,TGTGCCAGCTCACAAGCCAACAGCTACGAGCAGTACTTC
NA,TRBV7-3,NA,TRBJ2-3,CASSLGGTDTQYF,TGTGCCAGCAGCCTAGGTGGCACAGATACGCAGTATTTT
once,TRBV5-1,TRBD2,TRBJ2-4,CASSSGTSGKAKNIQYF,TGCGCCAGCAGCTCCGGGACTAGCGGGAAAGCCAAAAACATTCAGTACTTC
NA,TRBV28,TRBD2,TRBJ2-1,CASSFGTSKYEQFF,TGTGCCAGCAGTTTCGGGACTAGTAAGTATGAGCAGTTCTTC
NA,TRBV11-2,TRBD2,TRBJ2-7,CASSSAGTSGRIYEQYF,TGTGCCAGCAGCTCAGCCGGGACTAGCGGGAGGATCTACGAGCAGTACTTC
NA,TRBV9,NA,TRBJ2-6,CASSRSSGANVLTF,TGTGCCAGCAGCCGCTCCTCTGGGGCCAACGTCCTGACTTTC
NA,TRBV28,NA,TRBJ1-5,CASRGQMQPQHF,TGTGCCAGCAGGGGTCAGATGCAGCCCCAGCATTTT
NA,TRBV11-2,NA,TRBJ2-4,CASGTGAAKNIQYF,TGTGCCAGCGGGACCGGTGCGGCCAAAAACATTCAGTACTTC
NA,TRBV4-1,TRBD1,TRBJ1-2,CASSQIPGTGRSHF,TGCGCCAGCAGCCAAATCCCCGGGACAGGAAGATCCCACTTC
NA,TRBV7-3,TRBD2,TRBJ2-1,CASSRGLATYNEQFF,TGTGCCAGCAGCCGAGGACTAGCGACCTACAATGAGCAGTTCTTC
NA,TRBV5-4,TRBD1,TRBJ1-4,CASSRQGATNEKLFF,TGTGCCAGCAGCCGACAGGGAGCAACTAATGAAAAACTGTTTTTT
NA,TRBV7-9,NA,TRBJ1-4,CASSPQGVNEKLFF,TGTGCCAGCAGCCCCCAGGGCGTTAATGAAAAACTGTTTTTT
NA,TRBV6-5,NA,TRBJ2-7,CASSYSTPSQGHEQYF,TGTGCCAGCAGTTACTCGACCCCAAGTCAGGGCCACGAGCAGTACTTC
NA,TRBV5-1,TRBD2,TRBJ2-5,CASSWATSGSVETQYF,TGCGCCAGCAGCTGGGCGACTAGCGGGAGTGTAGAGACCCAGTACTTC
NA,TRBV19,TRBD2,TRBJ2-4,CASSIGTSGFGIQYF,TGTGCCAGTAGTATCGGGACTAGCGGATTCGGGATTCAGTACTTC
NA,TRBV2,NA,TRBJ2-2,CASSMRQKTGELFF,TGTGCCAGCAGTATGAGACAGAAAACCGGGGAGCTGTTTTTT
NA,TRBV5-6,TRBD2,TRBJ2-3,CASSLVAGGDTQYF,TGTGCCAGCAGCTTGGTAGCGGGAGGAGATACGCAGTATTTT
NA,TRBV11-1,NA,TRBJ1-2,CASSQKGSTNYGYTF,TGTGCCAGCAGCCAGAAGGGATCCACTAACTATGGCTACACCTTC
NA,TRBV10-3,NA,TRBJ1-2,CAIRRTDNYGYTF,TGTGCCATCAGGCGGACCGATAACTATGGCTACACCTTC
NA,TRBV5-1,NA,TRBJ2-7,CASSSSTGGVSYEQYF,TGCGCCAGCAGCTCATCCACGGGCGGGGTTAGCTACGAGCAGTACTTC
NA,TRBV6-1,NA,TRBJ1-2,CASSAGTVNYGYTF,TGTGCCAGCAGTGCCGGGACGGTGAACTATGGCTACACCTTC
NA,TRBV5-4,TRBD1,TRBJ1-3,CASRQGGEVPGNTIYF,TGTGCCAGCAGACAGGGGGGCGAAGTGCCTGGAAACACCATATATTTT
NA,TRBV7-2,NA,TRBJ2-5,CASSLAGYQETQYF,TGTGCCAGCAGCTTAGCCGGGTACCAAGAGACCCAGTACTTC